This is a list of T cell receptor beta chains from one sample in a study of monozygotic twins with inflammatory bowel disease. Reanalyzing the 5' RACE reads, TCRdb keeps one entry per CDR3 protein, without DNA. The listing contains 400,000 to 500,000 distinct CDR3 sequences. What was sequenced was blood. The receptors originated from a human donor with ulcerative colitis or Crohn's disease, or a healthy co-twin of an affected twin (not recorded which). Both conserved end residues are part of each CDR3.

>TRBJ1-5|TRBV12-3/TRBV12-4
CASSSTGFQPQHF
>TRBJ2-5|TRBV5-1
CASSLASGRGETQYF
>TRBJ2-2|TRBV12-3/TRBV12-4
CASSLNGGTNVAGELFF
>TRBJ2-5|TRBV10-2
CATQRAGGLEETQYF
>TRBJ2-1|TRBV7-2
CASRNRDSVYNEQFF
>TRBJ2-7|TRBV5-1
CASSAGTGGWSYEQYF
>TRBJ1-1|TRBV29-1
CSVVPDREAFF
>TRBJ2-1|TRBV5-6
CASSALYYHNEQFF
>TRBJ2-3|TRBV27
CASSGGGIRTDTQYF
>TRBJ1-1|TRBV5-1
CASSLGPGTEAFF
>TRBJ1-5|TRBV20-1
CSARVMTGDQPQHF
>TRBJ1-2|TRBV6-1
CASSVAATGYGYTF
>TRBJ2-1|TRBV19
CASSIEGARPGQFF
>TRBJ1-1|TRBV30
CAWSVGGDTEAFF
>TRBJ2-3|TRBV6-1
CASKLDGTGFNTQYF
>TRBJ1-2|TRBV28
CASSTLTYYGYTF
>TRBJ2-2|TRBV4-3
CASSQVEGVGELFF
>TRBJ2-1|TRBV5-1
CASSLALAGGNNEQFF
>TRBJ2-7|TRBV12-3/TRBV12-4
CASRISGGYEQYF
>TRBJ1-1|TRBV30
CAWSRDRGRNTEAFF
>TRBJ1-1|TRBV3-1
CASSHPTRRNTEAFF
>TRBJ1-3|TRBV12-3/TRBV12-4
CASSLGRREKRNTIYF
>TRBJ2-7|TRBV20-1
CSARGATGTPYEQYF
>TRBJ2-6|TRBV30
CAWAKSGANVLTF
>TRBJ1-1|TRBV3-1
CASSQERLRYGAFF
>TRBJ2-5|TRBV7-2
CASYGEQETQYF
>TRBJ2-7|TRBV10-3
CAISVTSGAYEQYF